The 31 T cell receptor beta chains listed next were all sequenced from one sample in a study of cytomegalovirus exposure and HLA in healthy donors. The PCR ran on 60 Vbeta and 13 Jbeta primers. Clones were sequenced by immunoSEQ multiplex PCR, and TCRdb holds only the in-frame ones, with some missing. The sample shows 150,000 or so clones, around 82% of them seen only once. The sample taken for sequencing was PBMCs. The receptors shown here come from a woman aged 45-65 years in good health and CMV-seropositive.

The chain joins TRBV30 to TRBJ2-7; unclear D gene. V dropped 3 bases and J dropped 0 bases, with 9 bases sitting between them. Germline assignment: CDR1 GTSNPN and CDR2 SVGIG (reference sequence). CDR3 length: 13 amino acids. This CDR3 is CAWSIRLSYEQYF. DNA of the CDR3: TGTGCCTGGAGCATTAGACTCTCCTACGAGCAGTACTTC.

This clone was detected only once. The chain is built from TRBV6-5 and TRBJ1-3; the D gene is possibly TRBD1 (6 bases). CDR3 length: 14 residues. The germline V gene has CDR1 MNHEY and CDR2 SVGAGI. Trimming left V 6 bases short and J 0 bases short, with 9 bases between. CDR3 DNA: TGTGCCAGCAGAGGACAGACCTCTGGAAACACCATATATTTT. Its protein product is CASRGQTSGNTIYF.

This sequence joins TRBV27 and TRBJ2-1, with D possibly TRBD2 on 6 matching bases. The CDR3 extends over 13 amino acids. From germline, CDR1 is MNHEY and CDR2 SMNVEV (reference sequence). Trimming pared 7 bases from V and 8 bases from J, leaving 15 bases between. The CDR3 nucleotides are TGTGCCAGCACCTTGCTCGGGGGAGATGAGCAGTTCTTC. This translates into CASTLLGGDEQFF.

The chain joins TRBV19 to TRBJ2-4, with TRBD1 identical over 7 bases. Germline loops: CDR1 LNHDA, CDR2 SQIVND (reference sequence). The CDR3 loop spans 14 amino acids. Germline trimming cut 4 bases from V and 8 bases from J; bases unmatched to any gene: 8. The CDR3 here is CASSRGQLWDIQYF. The CDR3 coding sequence is TGTGCCAGTAGTAGGGGACAGTTATGGGACATTCAGTACTTC.

This CDR3 is CATQGAGYGYTF. CDR3 in DNA: TGTGCCACACAGGGGGCGGGCTATGGCTACACCTTC. This rearrangement joins TRBV10-3 to TRBJ1-2, with TRBD1 matching over 9 bases. This CDR3 comprises 12 residues. Germline V gives CDR1 ENHRY, CDR2 SYGVKD. V was clipped by 10 bases and J by 4 bases; unmatched bases: 4.

This clone has just one count. The chain has TRBV12-2 and TRBJ2-1; the listed D gene, TRBD2, was not tested against the DNA. TRBV12-2 is tagged as a pseudogene. The CDR3 is 15 amino acids. The CDR3 sequence is CASRLRERSYNEQFF. The CDR3 nucleotides read TGTGCAAGTCGCCTCCGGGAGCGCTCCTACAATGAGCAGTTCTTC.

The rearrangement joins TRBV30 to TRBJ1-6; 7 nucleotides agree with TRBD1. The germline gives CDR1 GTSNPN, CDR2 SVGIG (reference sequence). With V trimmed by 5 bases and J by 7 bases, 2 bases remained unmatched. CDR3 size: 12 residues. The CDR3 sequence is CAWGQENSPLHF. The CDR3 DNA reads TGTGCCTGGGGACAGGAGAATTCACCCCTCCACTTT.

This clone was seen only a few times. The chain has TRBV4-2 and TRBJ2-3; D unresolved. Per germline, CDR1 LGHNA and CDR2 YNFKEQ. Trimming shortened V by 1 base and J by 4 bases, and 12 bases separated the two germline ends. The CDR3 covers 15 residues. The CDR3 loop is CASSQASKNADTQYF. The CDR3 region has the DNA TGTGCCAGCAGCCAAGCCAGTAAGAATGCAGATACGCAGTATTTT.

V and J are TRBV27 and TRBJ1-4, with 7 bases fitting TRBD1. This CDR3 comprises 14 residues. CDR1 is MNHEY, CDR2 SMNVEV, per germline (reference sequence). Trimming removed 3 bases from V and 7 bases from J; junction bases left unmatched: 5. The CDR3 region has the DNA TGTGCCAGCAGTTTTGAGGGGGCTGGTGAAAAACTGTTTTTT. As protein: CASSFEGAGEKLFF.

In DNA, the CDR3 is TGTGCCAGCAGCGACCCAACAGGGTTTGCGGACATTCAGTACTTC. Its translation: CASSDPTGFADIQYF. The V gene is TRBV2, the J gene TRBJ2-4, with D tentatively TRBD1 (6 bases). Germline CDR1 SNHLY, CDR2 FYNNEI. Trimming took 6 bases from V and 8 from J, leaving 20 bases between them. The CDR3 loop spans 15 amino acids.

For the CDR3, the DNA is TGTGCCAGCAGCCCCTCGATCCTAGCGGGCAGCACAGATACGCAGTATTTT. Translating gives CASSPSILAGSTDTQYF. The chain joins TRBV9 to TRBJ2-3, with 8 positions matching TRBD2. The germline V gene has CDR1 SGDLS and CDR2 YYNGEE. The CDR3 has 17 residues. With V trimmed by 4 bases and J by 0 bases, 10 bases remained unmatched.

The rearrangement links TRBV7-2 to TRBJ1-2; 8 bases agree with TRBD1. The CDR3 sequence is 15 residues long. V was pared by 4 bases and J by 7 bases, with 11 bases of the junction left unmatched. The germline CDR1 and CDR2 sequences are SGHTA and FQGNSA. The CDR3 is CASSSDGRGQVGYTF. In DNA, the CDR3 is TGTGCCAGCAGCTCTGATGGCAGGGGGCAAGTTGGCTACACCTTC. The full variable domain, rest sourced from reference TRBV7-2 and TRBJ1-2, is GAGVSQSPSNKVTEKGKDVELRCDPISGHTALYWYRQSLGQGLEFLIYFQGNSAPDKSGLPSDRFSAERTGGSVSTLTIQRTQQEDSAVYLCASSSDGRGQVGYTFGSGTRLTVV.

The rearrangement links TRBV11-2 to TRBJ1-5; tentative D call: TRBD1 (5 bases). V gave up 5 bases and J gave up 11 bases, with 16 bases separating them. Germline CDR1 reads SGHAT; CDR2 reads FQNNGV. The CDR3 runs 13 residues. CDR3 region: CASSASRGGTQHF. CDR3 bases: TGTGCCAGCAGCGCTAGTCGGGGCGGGACCCAGCATTTT.

This chain joins TRBV20-1 and TRBJ2-3, with 7 positions matching TRBD2. The CDR3 runs 11 residues. V lost 5 bases to trimming and J lost 5 bases; unmatched junction nucleotides: 1. CDR1 is DFQATT, CDR2 SNEGSKA, per germline (reference sequence). The CDR3 is CSAWGGDTQYF. The CDR3 region has the DNA TGCAGTGCTTGGGGGGGAGATACGCAGTATTTT.

The chain joins TRBV2 to TRBJ2-7; a weak D match, TRBD1 (6 bases). Germline assignment: CDR1 SNHLY and CDR2 FYNNEI. CDR3 length: 13 residues. With 8 bases removed from V and 4 bases from J, the gap between germline ends came to 15 bases. The chain's CDR3 is CASWVRGSYEQYF. For the CDR3, the DNA is TGTGCCAGCTGGGTAAGGGGGTCTTACGAGCAGTACTTC.

The rearrangement joins TRBV6-5 to TRBJ1-6, with 7 positions matching TRBD1. Germline CDR1 is MNHEY and CDR2 is SVGAGI. The CDR3 contains 15 residues. The V segment lost 6 bases and the J segment 7 bases; nucleotides outside the gene matches: 9. The chain's CDR3 is CASSIRQGKNSPLHF. As DNA, the CDR3 is TGTGCCAGCAGCATTAGACAGGGAAAGAATTCACCCCTCCACTTT.

For this clone: At the DNA level, this CDR3 is encoded by other sequences in the same sample as well. The chain recombines TRBV5-1 with TRBJ2-7; 7 nucleotides line up with TRBD2. The V gene end was trimmed by 0 bases and the J gene end by 1 base; junction bases not matched to a gene: 1. The CDR3 extends over 14 amino acids. Germline CDR1 is SGHRS and CDR2 is YFSETQ. CDR3 DNA: TGCGCCAGCAGCTTGGCGGGGGGTTCCTACGAGCAGTACTTC. Protein product: CASSLAGGSYEQYF.

The chain has TRBV5-1 and TRBJ1-5; D is unresolved. CDR3 length equals 14 residues. Per germline, CDR1 SGHRS and CDR2 YFSETQ. Deletions cut 4 bases from V and 8 bases from J, with 16 bases between. CDR3 DNA sequence: TGCGCCAGCAGCCCCGGGAGGGTTGGAGAGCCCCAGCATTTT. Translation: CASSPGRVGEPQHF. The variable domain in full, completed from reference TRBV5-1 and TRBJ1-5, reads KAGVTQTPRYLIKTRGQQVTLSCSPISGHRSVSWYQQTPGQGLQFLFEYFSETQRNKGNFPGRFSGRQFSNSRSEMNVSTLELGDSALYLCASSPGRVGEPQHFGDGTRLSIL.

The chain uses TRBV6-1 and TRBJ2-1; maybe TRBD2 (6 bases). This CDR3 is 12 amino acids long. With 8 bases removed from V and 8 bases from J, the gap between germline ends came to 13 bases. Per germline, CDR1 MNHNS and CDR2 SASEGT. The DNA for the CDR3 is TGTGCCAGCCTTGGCGGGACCGATGAGCAGTTCTTC. Translated: CASLGGTDEQFF.

This clone turned up a few times. The chain recombines TRBV7-2 with TRBJ2-4; 8 bases are a match to TRBD2. The CDR3 consists of 17 residues. V lost 5 bases, J lost 1 base, and 10 bases stayed unmatched. CDR1 is SGHTA, CDR2 FQGNSA, per germline. The CDR3 is CASSGNSGGGAKNIQYF. The CDR3 DNA follows: TGTGCCAGCAGCGGTAACTCGGGAGGGGGTGCCAAAAACATTCAGTACTTC.

The V call is TRBV7-2, the J call TRBJ2-4, with D possibly matching TRBD2 (5 bases). The CDR3 is made up of 15 amino acids. Deletions cut 1 base from V and 11 bases from J, with 18 bases between. Looked up from germline, CDR1 is SGHTA and CDR2 is FQGNSA. CDR3 protein: CASSLVWGGSRVQYF. DNA of the CDR3: TGTGCCAGCAGCTTAGTTTGGGGTGGGAGTCGCGTTCAGTACTTC.

The chain uses TRBV7-8 and TRBJ1-1, with a weak D call TRBD1 (5 bases). Germline V gene sequence: CDR1 SGHVS, CDR2 FQNEAQ. The CDR3 is made up of 11 amino acids. Trimming shortened V by 5 bases and J by 7 bases, and 8 bases separated the two germline ends. The CDR3 DNA is TGTGCCAGCAGCCCGGGACTTGAAGCTTTCTTT. Encoded protein: CASSPGLEAFF.

This clone was recorded a few times. The V call is TRBV29-1, the J call TRBJ2-7; TRBD1 matches at 7 bases. This CDR3 has 13 residues. CDR1 is SQVTM, CDR2 ANQGSEA, per germline. V was clipped by 7 bases and J by 2 bases; unmatched bases: 8. The CDR3 here is CSARQGRTYEQYF. In DNA form, the CDR3 reads TGCAGCGCCAGACAGGGTCGAACCTACGAGCAGTACTTC.

This clone was picked up one time. V gene TRBV10-3 combines with J gene TRBJ2-2; TRBD2 matches 16 bases. CDR1 is ENHRY, CDR2 SYGVKD, per germline. The CDR3 extends over 19 amino acids. The V gene end was trimmed by 6 bases and the J gene end by 3 bases; junction bases not matched to a gene: 10. Written as DNA, the CDR3 is TGTGCCATCAGCGGATACTCGGGACTAGCGGGGGGGCACACCGGGGAGCTGTTTTTT. Its translation: CAISGYSGLAGGHTGELFF.

V and J are TRBV9 and TRBJ2-4; 9 bases are shared with TRBD1. The length of the CDR3 is 15 residues. Germline V CDR1 and CDR2: SGDLS, YYNGEE. After removal of 0 bases from V and 6 bases from J, the junction contained 4 bases not matched to a gene. This CDR3 reads CASSVGQGDGNIQYF. Written as DNA, the CDR3 is TGTGCCAGCAGCGTAGGACAGGGGGACGGAAACATTCAGTACTTC.

The chain has TRBV7-6 and TRBJ2-2; D is possibly TRBD2 (5 bases). The CDR3 spans 15 residues. V lost 5 bases to trimming and J lost 0 bases, with 10 bases between them. Germline V gives CDR1 SGHVS, CDR2 FNYEAQ. The CDR3 sequence: CASSQTDSNTGELFF. The CDR3 DNA follows: TGTGCCAGCAGCCAGACGGACTCGAACACCGGGGAGCTGTTTTTT.

The gene calls are TRBV11-2 and TRBJ2-3; unclear D gene. Germline CDR1 is SGHAT and CDR2 is FQNNGV. The V gene lost 4 bases and the J gene lost 4 bases, with 3 bases spanning the gap. The CDR3 covers 11 residues. The CDR3 DNA sequence: TGTGCCAGCAGCTCCTCAGATACGCAGTATTTT. Its protein is CASSSSDTQYF.

The CDR3 is CAWRDLGQGTNTEAFF. The CDR3 DNA reads TGTGCCTGGAGGGACCTGGGACAGGGAACGAACACTGAAGCTTTCTTT. The genes are TRBV30 and TRBJ1-1; 9 bases align to TRBD1. Germline lookup yields CDR1 GTSNPN and CDR2 SVGIG (reference sequence). Trimming at V came to 3 bases and at J to 1 base, leaving 9 bases not matched to a gene. CDR3 length: 16 residues.

J is TRBJ1-5 and V is TRBV6-1; tentatively, D is TRBD1 (5 bases). CDR3 length: 15 residues. Deletions cut 5 bases from V and 6 bases from J, with 17 bases between. Germline loops: CDR1 MNHNS, CDR2 SASEGT. Written as DNA, the CDR3 is TGTGCCAGCAGTTCATCGGGGGTCCCGGGTCAGCCCCAGCATTTT. It is translated as CASSSSGVPGQPQHF.

This clone has just a few counts. The chain recombines TRBV10-3 with TRBJ1-4; TRBD1 matches 8 bases. Germline V CDR1 and CDR2: ENHRY, SYGVKD. The CDR3 loop spans 15 amino acids. Losses at the gene ends were 6 bases for V and 7 bases for J; bases not matched to a gene: 10. Here the CDR3 DNA reads TGTGCCATCAGCCGAGGACAGGGCCCCGGTGAAAAACTGTTTTTT. This translates into CAISRGQGPGEKLFF.

This chain joins TRBV7-9 and TRBJ1-5; a weak D match, TRBD1 (5 bases). This CDR3 has 13 residues. Germline CDR1 and CDR2: SEHNR and FQNEAQ (reference sequence). V was pared by 1 base and J by 5 bases, with 6 bases between. The DNA of the CDR3 is TGTGCCAGCAGCTTAGAAGGGGATCAGCCCCAGCATTTT. This encodes CASSLEGDQPQHF.